This is a list of T cell receptor beta chains from one sample in a study of CD8+ T cells in alopecia areata. Method: immunoSEQ multiplex PCR; TCRdb's copy keeps in-frame clones and lacks some. The table has 180,000 or so clones, approximately 62% seen once. Source: CD4+ T cells sorted from blood, taken at week 0. The source of these receptors is a human donor with alopecia areata. CDR3s leave out the opening cysteine and the closing phenylalanine or tryptophan. A D gene is named only where the DNA matches it firmly. The size entry is marked missing in some rows and otherwise reads once, few, many or a size class.

CDR3 protein | clone size | J gene | D gene | V gene
ASSPGAYGYT | . | TRBJ1-2 | . | TRBV6-1
ATSRDRIGDEQF | . | TRBJ2-1 | . | TRBV15
ASRPQGGGNTEAF | few | TRBJ1-1 | . | TRBV6-5
AWASGGVSGANVLT | once | TRBJ2-6 | TRBD2 | TRBV30
ASSLLGLAGRGTDTQY | . | TRBJ2-3 | TRBD2 | TRBV27
ASSQPTGGEYNEQF | . | TRBJ2-1 | TRBD1 | TRBV11-2
ASSDDGIYQPQH | . | TRBJ1-5 | . | TRBV6-5
ASSELRGLHYEQY | . | TRBJ2-7 | TRBD1 | TRBV7-3
SDTRTGESF | few | TRBJ1-1 | TRBD1 | TRBV29-1
ASSGGHGYT | once | TRBJ1-2 | . | TRBV25-1
AWSGQGNQPQH | . | TRBJ1-5 | . | TRBV30
ASSQDSTGTRDTQY | once | TRBJ2-3 | TRBD1 | TRBV4-3
ASSQGQRYGYT | . | TRBJ1-2 | . | TRBV4-3
ASSSTTKAAYGYT | . | TRBJ1-2 | . | TRBV7-2